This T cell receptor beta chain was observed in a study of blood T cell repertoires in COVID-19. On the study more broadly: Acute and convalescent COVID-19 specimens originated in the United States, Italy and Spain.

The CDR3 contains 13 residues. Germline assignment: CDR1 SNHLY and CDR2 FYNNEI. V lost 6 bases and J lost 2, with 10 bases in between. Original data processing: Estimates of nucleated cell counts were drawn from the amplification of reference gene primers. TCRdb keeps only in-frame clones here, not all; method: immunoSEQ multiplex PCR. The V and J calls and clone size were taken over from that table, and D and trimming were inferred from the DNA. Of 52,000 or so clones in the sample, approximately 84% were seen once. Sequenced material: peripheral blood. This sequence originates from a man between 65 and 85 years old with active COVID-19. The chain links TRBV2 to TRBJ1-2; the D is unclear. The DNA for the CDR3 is TGTGCCAGCAGGGAGCCAGAAAACTATGGCTACACCTTC. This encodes CASREPENYGYTF.